Listed below are T cell receptor beta chains from one sample, sequenced in a study of shared clonotypes between healthy human individuals. Profiling relied on immunoSEQ multiplex PCR, and the TCRdb table lists in-frame clones only, not all of them. The sample carries 2 million to 2.5 million clones, 85% to 95% recorded once. Material for sequencing was naive CD4+ T cells from PBMCs. The receptors here all came from a man aged 18 to 29 in good health. Some clones in this sample may be carry-over from other donors' samples. Each CDR3 is given with its conserved first and last residue. Clone size is shown for a subset of rows, as once, few, many or a class of expanded clone.

CDR3: CASTNLGGTGTKNIQYF; size: -; V: TRBV7-9
CDR3: CASSLRGVRYEQYF; size: -; V: TRBV28
CDR3: CASSLDSGTDTQYF; size: -; V: TRBV7-2
CDR3: CSVRGSVEETQYF; size: -; V: TRBV29-1
CDR3: CASSSRYGNEQFF; size: -; V: TRBV9
CDR3: CASTPRRRDNSPLHF; size: -; V: TRBV19
CDR3: CASSPTGPARNNEQFF; size: once; V: TRBV25-1
CDR3: CASSLDRDYGYTF; size: -; V: TRBV14
CDR3: CASSNTWETQYF; size: -; V: TRBV5-1
CDR3: CASSLAGRTGNTIYF; size: -; V: TRBV7-8
CDR3: CASSDTGHLNTEAFF; size: -; V: TRBV9
CDR3: CASSLGFSDRQGSGTEAFF; size: -; V: TRBV13
CDR3: CASSLLAGALNEQFF; size: -; V: TRBV11-2
CDR3: CASGLSGSQETQYF; size: -; V: TRBV12-5
CDR3: CASSPGTGRQETQYF; size: -; V: TRBV18
CDR3: CASSLSGGWTGELFF; size: -; V: TRBV11-3
CDR3: CASSPRGQSNTEAFF; size: -; V: TRBV7-8
CDR3: CASSVGTPSEQYF; size: once; V: TRBV5-1
CDR3: CASSLPVTEAFF; size: few; V: TRBV28
CDR3: CASSPPSGNTIYF; size: -; V: TRBV18
CDR3: CASSAVQGGGYNEQFF; size: -; V: TRBV7-9
CDR3: CASSDPWVWNRPDTQYF; size: -; V: TRBV27
CDR3: CASIQGSGNTEAFF; size: -; V: TRBV25-1
CDR3: CASSSGRSSYEQYF; size: -; V: TRBV27